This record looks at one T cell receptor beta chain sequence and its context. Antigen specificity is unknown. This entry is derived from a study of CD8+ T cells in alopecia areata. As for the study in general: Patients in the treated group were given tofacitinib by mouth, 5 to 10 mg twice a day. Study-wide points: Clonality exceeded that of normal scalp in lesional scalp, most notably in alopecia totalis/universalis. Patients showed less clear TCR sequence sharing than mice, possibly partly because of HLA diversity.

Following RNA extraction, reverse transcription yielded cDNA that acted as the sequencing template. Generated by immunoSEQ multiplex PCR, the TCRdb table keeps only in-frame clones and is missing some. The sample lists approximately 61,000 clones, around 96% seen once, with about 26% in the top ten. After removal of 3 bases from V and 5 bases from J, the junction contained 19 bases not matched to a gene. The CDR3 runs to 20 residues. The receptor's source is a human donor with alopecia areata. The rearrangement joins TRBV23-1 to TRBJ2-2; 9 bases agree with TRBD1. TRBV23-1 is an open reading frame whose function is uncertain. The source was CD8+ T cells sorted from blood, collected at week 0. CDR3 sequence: CASSQHHRGRTVLLTGELFF. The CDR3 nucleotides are TGCGCCAGCAGTCAGCACCACAGGGGGCGAACGGTTTTATTGACCGGGGAGCTGTTTTTT.